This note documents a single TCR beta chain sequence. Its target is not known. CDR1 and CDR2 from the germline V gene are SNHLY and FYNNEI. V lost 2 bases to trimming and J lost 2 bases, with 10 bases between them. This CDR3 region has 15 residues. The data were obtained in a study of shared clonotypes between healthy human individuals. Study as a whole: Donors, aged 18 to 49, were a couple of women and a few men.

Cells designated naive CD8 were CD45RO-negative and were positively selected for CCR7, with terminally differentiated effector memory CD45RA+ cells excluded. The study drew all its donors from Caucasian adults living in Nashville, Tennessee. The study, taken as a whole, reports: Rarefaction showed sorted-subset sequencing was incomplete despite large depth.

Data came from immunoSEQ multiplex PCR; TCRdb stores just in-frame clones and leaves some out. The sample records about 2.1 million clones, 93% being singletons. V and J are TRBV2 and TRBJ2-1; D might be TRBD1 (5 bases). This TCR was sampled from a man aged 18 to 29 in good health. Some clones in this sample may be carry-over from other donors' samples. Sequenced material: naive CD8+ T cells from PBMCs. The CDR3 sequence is CASSERGLAYNEQFF. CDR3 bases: TGTGCCAGCAGTGAAAGGGGCCTCGCCTACAATGAGCAGTTCTTC.